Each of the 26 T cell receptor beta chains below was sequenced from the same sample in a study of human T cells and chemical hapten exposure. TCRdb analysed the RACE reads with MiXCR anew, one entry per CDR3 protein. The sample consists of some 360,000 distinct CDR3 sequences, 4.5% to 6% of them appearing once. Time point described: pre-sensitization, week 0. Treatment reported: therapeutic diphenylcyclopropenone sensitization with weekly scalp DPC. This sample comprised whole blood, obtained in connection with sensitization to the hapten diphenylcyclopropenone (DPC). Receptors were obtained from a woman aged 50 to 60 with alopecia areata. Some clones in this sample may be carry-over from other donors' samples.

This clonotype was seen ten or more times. In DNA form, the CDR3 reads TGTGCCAGCAGCGTATCAGGGGCAGTGGCAGATACGCAGTATTTT. It encodes CASSVSGAVADTQYF. The chain recombines TRBV9 with TRBJ2-3; tentatively, D is TRBD1 (6 bases). This CDR3 spans 15 amino acids. V lost 1 base to trimming and J lost 4 bases, with 13 bases between them. Germline assignment: CDR1 SGDLS and CDR2 YYNGEE.

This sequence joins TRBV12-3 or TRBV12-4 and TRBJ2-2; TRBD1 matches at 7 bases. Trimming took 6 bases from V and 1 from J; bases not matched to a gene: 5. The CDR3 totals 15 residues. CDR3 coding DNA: TGTGCCAGCAGAACGGGACAGTTGAACACCGGGGAGCTGTTTTTT. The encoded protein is CASRTGQLNTGELFF.

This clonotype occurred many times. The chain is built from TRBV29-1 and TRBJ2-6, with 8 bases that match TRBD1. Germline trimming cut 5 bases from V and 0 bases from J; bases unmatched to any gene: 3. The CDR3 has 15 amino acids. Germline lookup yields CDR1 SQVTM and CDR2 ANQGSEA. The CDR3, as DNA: TGCAGCGTTCGACAGGGGAACTCTGGGGCCAACGTCCTGACTTTC. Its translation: CSVRQGNSGANVLTF. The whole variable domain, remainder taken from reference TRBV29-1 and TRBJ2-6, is SAVISQKPSRDICQRGTSLTIQCQVDSQVTMMFWYRQQPGQSLTLIATANQGSEATYESGFVIDKFPISRPNLTFSTLTVSNMSPEDSSIYLCSVRQGNSGANVLTFGAGSRLTVL.

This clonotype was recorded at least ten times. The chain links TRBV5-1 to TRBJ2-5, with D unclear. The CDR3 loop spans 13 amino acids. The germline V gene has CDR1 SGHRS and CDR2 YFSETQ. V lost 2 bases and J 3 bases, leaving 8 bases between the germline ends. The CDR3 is CASSLWEEETQYF. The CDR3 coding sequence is TGCGCCAGCAGCTTATGGGAAGAAGAGACCCAGTACTTC.

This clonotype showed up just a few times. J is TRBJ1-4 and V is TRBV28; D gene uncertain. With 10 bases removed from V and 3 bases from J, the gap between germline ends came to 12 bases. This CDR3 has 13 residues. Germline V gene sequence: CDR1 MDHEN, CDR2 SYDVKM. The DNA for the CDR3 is TGTGCCACCTCCACAGCACCTAATGAAAAACTGTTTTTT. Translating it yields CATSTAPNEKLFF.

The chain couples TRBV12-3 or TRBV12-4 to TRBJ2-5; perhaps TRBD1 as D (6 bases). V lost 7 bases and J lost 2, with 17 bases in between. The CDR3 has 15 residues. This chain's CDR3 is CASTQRGNGQETQYF. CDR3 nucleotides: TGTGCCAGCACCCAGAGGGGGAATGGGCAAGAGACCCAGTACTTC.

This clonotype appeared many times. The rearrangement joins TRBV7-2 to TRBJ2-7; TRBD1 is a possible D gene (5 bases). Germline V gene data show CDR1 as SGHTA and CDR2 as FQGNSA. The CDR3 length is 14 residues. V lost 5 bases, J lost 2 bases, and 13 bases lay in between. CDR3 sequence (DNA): TGTGCCAGCAGCACCCGACAGAGACCCTACGAGCAGTACTTC. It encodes CASSTRQRPYEQYF.

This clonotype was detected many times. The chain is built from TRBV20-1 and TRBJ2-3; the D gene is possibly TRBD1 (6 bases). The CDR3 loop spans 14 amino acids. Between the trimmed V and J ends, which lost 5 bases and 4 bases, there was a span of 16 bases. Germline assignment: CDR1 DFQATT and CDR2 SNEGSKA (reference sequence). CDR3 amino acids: CSAPGARGPDTQYF. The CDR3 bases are TGCAGTGCTCCAGGCGCCAGGGGACCAGATACGCAGTATTTT.

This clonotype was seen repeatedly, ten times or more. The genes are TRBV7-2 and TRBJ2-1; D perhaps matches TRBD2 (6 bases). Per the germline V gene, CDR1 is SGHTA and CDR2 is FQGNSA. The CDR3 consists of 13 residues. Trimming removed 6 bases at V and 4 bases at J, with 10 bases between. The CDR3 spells CASSYGGYNEQFF. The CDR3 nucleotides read TGTGCCAGCAGTTACGGGGGATACAATGAGCAGTTCTTC.

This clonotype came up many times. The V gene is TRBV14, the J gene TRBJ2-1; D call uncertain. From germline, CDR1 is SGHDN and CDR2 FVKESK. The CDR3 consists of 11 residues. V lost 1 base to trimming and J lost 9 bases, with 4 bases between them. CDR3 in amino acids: CASSQAGEQFF. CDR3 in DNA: TGTGCCAGCAGCCAAGCCGGTGAGCAGTTCTTC.

CDR3 residues: CASSTAFNEKLFF. The CDR3 nucleotides are TGTGCCAGCAGCACAGCCTTTAATGAAAAACTGTTTTTT. V usage is TRBV6-1 and J usage is TRBJ1-4; D is uncertain. Trimming took 6 bases from V and 4 from J, leaving 9 bases between them. The CDR3 is 13 amino acids. The germline CDR1 and CDR2 sequences are MNHNS and SASEGT.

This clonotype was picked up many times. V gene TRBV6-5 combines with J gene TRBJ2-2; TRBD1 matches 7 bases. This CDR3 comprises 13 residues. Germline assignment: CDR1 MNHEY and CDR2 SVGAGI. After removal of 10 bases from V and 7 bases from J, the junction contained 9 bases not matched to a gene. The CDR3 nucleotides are TGTGCCACCCGGGACAGTGCTTACGGGGAGCTGTTTTTT. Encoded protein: CATRDSAYGELFF.

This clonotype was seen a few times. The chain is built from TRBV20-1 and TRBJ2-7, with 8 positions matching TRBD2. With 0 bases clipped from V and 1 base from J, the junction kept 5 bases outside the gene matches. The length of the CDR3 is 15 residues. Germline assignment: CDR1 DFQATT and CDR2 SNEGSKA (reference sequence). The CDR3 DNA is TGCAGTGCTAGAGATCCGACTAGCGCGTCCTACGAGCAGTACTTC. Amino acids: CSARDPTSASYEQYF.

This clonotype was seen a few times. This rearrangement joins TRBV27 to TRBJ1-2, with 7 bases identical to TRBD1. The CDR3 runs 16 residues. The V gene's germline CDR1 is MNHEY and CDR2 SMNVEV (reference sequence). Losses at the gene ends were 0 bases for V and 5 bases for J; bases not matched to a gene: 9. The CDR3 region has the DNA TGTGCCAGCAGTTTATCCCCTTGGCAGGGGGGTTATGGCTACACCTTC. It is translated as CASSLSPWQGGYGYTF.

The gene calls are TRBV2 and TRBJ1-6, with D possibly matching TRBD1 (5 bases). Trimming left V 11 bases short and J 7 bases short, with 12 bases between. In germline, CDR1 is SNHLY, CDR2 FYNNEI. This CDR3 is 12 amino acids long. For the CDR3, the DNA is TGTGCCTTTGGGGGTGGAAATTCACCCCTCCACTTT. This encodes CAFGGGNSPLHF.

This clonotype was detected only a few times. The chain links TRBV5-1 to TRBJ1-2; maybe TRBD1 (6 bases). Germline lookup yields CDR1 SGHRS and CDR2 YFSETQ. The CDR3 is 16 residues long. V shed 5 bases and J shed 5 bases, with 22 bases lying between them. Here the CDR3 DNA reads TGCGCCAGCAGGCAAGCCCCGGACAGATTAGCTTATGGCTACACCTTC. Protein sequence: CASRQAPDRLAYGYTF.

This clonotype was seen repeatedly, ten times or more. CDR3 coding DNA: TGTGCCAGCAGCAGGGGGTTCATGAACACTGAAGCTTTCTTT. It is translated as CASSRGFMNTEAFF. The V call is TRBV6-5, the J call TRBJ1-1, with 7 bases lining up with TRBD1. The germline gives CDR1 MNHEY, CDR2 SVGAGI. CDR3 length: 14 residues. The V segment lost 6 bases and the J segment 0 bases; nucleotides outside the gene matches: 4.

CDR3 protein: CASSPREGTLYEQYF. For the CDR3, the DNA is TGTGCCAGCAGCCCCCGTGAGGGGACACTATACGAGCAGTACTTC. The chain has TRBV7-9 and TRBJ2-7; possible D gene TRBD1, 6 bases. V dropped 5 bases and J dropped 4 bases, with 18 bases sitting between them. Germline V gene data show CDR1 as SEHNR and CDR2 as FQNEAQ (reference sequence). The CDR3 runs to 15 residues.

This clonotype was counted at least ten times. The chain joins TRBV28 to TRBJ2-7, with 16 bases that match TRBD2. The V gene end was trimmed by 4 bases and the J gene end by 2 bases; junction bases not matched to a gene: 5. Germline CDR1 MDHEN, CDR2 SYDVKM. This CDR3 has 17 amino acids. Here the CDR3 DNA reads TGTGCCAGCAGTTCGGGACTAGCGGGAGGGACGGCCTACGAGCAGTACTTC. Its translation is CASSSGLAGGTAYEQYF.

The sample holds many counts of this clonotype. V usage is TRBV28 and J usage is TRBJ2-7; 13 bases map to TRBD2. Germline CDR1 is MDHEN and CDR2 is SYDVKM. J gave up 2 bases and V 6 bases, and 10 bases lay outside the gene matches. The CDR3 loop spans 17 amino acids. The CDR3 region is CASSYPPTSGRPYEQYF. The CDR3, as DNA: TGTGCCAGCAGCTACCCCCCGACTAGCGGGAGGCCCTACGAGCAGTACTTC. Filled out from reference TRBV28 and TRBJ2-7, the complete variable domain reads DVKVTQSSRYLVKRTGEKVFLECVQDMDHENMFWYRQDPGLGLRLIYFSYDVKMKEKGDIPEGYSVSREKKERFSLILESASTNQTSMYLCASSYPPTSGRPYEQYFGPGTRLTVT.

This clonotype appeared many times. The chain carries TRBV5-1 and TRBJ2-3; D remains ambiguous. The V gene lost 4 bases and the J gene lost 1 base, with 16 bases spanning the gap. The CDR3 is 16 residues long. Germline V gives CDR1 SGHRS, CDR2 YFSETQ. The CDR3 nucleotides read TGCGCCAGCAGCGCCGGGCAGACGTCGGGCACAGATACGCAGTATTTT. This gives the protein CASSAGQTSGTDTQYF.

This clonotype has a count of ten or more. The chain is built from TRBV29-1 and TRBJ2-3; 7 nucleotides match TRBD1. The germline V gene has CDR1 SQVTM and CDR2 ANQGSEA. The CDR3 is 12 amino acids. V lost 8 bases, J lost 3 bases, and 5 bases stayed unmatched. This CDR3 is CSTSTGTDTQYF. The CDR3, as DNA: TGCAGCACGTCGACAGGGACAGATACGCAGTATTTT.

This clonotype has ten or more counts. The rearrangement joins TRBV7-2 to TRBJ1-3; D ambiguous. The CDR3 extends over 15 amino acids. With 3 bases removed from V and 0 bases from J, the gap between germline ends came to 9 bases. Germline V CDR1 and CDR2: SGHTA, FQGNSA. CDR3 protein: CASSLDETSGNTIYF. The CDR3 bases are TGTGCCAGCAGCTTGGACGAGACCTCTGGAAACACCATATATTTT.

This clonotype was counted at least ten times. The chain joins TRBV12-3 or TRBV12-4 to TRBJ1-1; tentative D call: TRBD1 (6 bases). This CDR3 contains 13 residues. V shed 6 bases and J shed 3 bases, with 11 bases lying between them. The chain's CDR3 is CASSPDRYTEAFF. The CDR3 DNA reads TGTGCCAGCAGCCCCGACAGGTACACTGAAGCTTTCTTT.

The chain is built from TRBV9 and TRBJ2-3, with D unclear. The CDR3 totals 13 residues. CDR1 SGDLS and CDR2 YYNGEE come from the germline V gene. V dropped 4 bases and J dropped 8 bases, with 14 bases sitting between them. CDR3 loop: CASSPIPLGTQYF. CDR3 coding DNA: TGTGCCAGCAGCCCGATCCCTCTGGGTACGCAGTATTTT. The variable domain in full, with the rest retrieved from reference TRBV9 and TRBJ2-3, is DSGVTQTPKHLITATGQRVTLRCSPRSGDLSVYWYQQSLDQGLQFLIQYYNGEERAKGNILERFSAQQFPDLHSELNLSSLELGDSALYFCASSPIPLGTQYFGPGTRLTVL.

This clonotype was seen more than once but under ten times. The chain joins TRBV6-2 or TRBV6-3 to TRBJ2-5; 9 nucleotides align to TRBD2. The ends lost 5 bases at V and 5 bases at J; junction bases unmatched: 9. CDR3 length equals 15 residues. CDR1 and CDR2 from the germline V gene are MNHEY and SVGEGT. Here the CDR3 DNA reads TGTGCCAGCAGTGAGGATAGCGGGGGCCCCGAGACCCAGTACTTC. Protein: CASSEDSGGPETQYF.